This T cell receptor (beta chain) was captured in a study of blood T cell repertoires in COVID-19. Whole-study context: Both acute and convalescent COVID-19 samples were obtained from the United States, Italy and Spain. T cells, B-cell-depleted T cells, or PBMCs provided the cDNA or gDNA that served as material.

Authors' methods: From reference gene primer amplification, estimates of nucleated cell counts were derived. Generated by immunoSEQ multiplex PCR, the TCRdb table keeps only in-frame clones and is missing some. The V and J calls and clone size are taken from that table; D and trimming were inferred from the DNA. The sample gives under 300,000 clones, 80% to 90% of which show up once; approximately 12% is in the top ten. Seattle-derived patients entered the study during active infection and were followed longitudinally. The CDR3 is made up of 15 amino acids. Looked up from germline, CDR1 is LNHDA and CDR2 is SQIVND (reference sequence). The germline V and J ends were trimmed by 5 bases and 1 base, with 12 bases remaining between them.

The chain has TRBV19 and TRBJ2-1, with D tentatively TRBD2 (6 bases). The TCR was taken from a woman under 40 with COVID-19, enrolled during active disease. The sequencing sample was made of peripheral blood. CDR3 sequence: CASSPTDYSYNEQFF. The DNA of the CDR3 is TGTGCCAGTAGTCCCACGGACTATTCCTACAATGAGCAGTTCTTC.